These T cell receptor beta chains were read from a single sample in a study of neurological immune-mediated disorders. TCRdb re-derived calls from the 5' RACE reads in MiXCR, one entry per CDR3 protein. The sample has 70,000 to 95,000 distinct CDR3 sequences; about a sixth are singletons. The sample consisted of PBMCs. These receptors all stem from a woman aged 40 to 50 in good health. Each CDR3 is given with its conserved first and last residue. D genes are given only for firm matches. Size is stated as how often the clone was seen (once, few, many) or a class if it is expanded.

CDR3	DNA	J	D	size	V
CASSPLTIAGGFQETQYF	TGTGCCAGCAGTCCGCTCACGATAGCGGGGGGCTTTCAAGAGACCCAGTACTTC	TRBJ2-5	TRBD2	many	TRBV28
CASRQADTQYF	TGTGCCAGCCGCCAGGCAGATACGCAGTATTTT	TRBJ2-3	-	many	TRBV12-3/TRBV12-4
CASSRRTERLNTEAFF	TGTGCCAGCAGCAGAAGGACAGAGAGACTTAACACTGAAGCTTTCTTT	TRBJ1-1	-	many	TRBV5-6
CASSFAIESKQYF	TGTGCCAGCAGTTTCGCGATAGAGAGCAAGCAGTACTTC	TRBJ2-7	-	many	TRBV6-5
CASSQVVANYGYTF	TGTGCCAGCAGCCAGGTCGTCGCCAACTATGGCTACACCTTC	TRBJ1-2	-	many	TRBV5-5
CSALPYGAGEKLFF	TGCAGTGCTCTCCCCTACGGGGCAGGTGAAAAACTGTTTTTT	TRBJ1-4	-	many	TRBV20-1
CASTSGTGNTIYF	TGCGCCAGCACGTCTGGAACTGGAAACACCATATATTTT	TRBJ1-3	-	many	TRBV5-1
CSAIRQGANLNQPQHF	TGCAGTGCTATAAGACAGGGGGCAAACCTAAATCAGCCCCAGCATTTT	TRBJ1-5	TRBD1	many	TRBV20-1
CATSRDWPELGPNEQFF	TGTGCCACCAGCAGAGATTGGCCCGAGTTGGGGCCCAATGAGCAGTTCTTC	TRBJ2-1	-	many	TRBV15
CASSWGQGDQPQHF	TGCGCCAGCAGCTGGGGACAGGGGGATCAGCCCCAGCATTTT	TRBJ1-5	TRBD1	few	TRBV5-1